This T cell receptor beta chain is drawn from a study of beta chain features in type 1 diabetes. Study-level points and caveats: VDJ junctions sequenced from type 1 diabetes patients showed fewer insertions and more deletions.

Germline CDR1 reads MNHNS; CDR2 reads SASEGT. The V and J ends lost 0 bases and 8 bases respectively, with 19 bases between them. The CDR3 runs 16 residues. Purity above 95% was achieved in all sorted populations. Regarding this clone: Antigen unknown.

What was sequenced were expressed TCRB transcripts, since all of the isolated RNA had been reverse transcribed. The protocol was immunoSEQ multiplex PCR, while the TCRdb copy is restricted to in-frame clones and leaves out a portion. Counted here are about 290,000 clones, about 8% occurring once; the ten biggest clones make up about 0.93%. The chain recombines TRBV6-1 with TRBJ1-2; D is uncertain. The source material was central memory CD4+ T cells from blood. The sequence was obtained from a woman aged 18-29 years in good health. The DNA of the CDR3 is TGTGCCAGCAGTGAAGCTGGTCCCAGAGGCCCGAAAGGCTACACCTTC. Its translation: CASSEAGPRGPKGYTF.